The clone carrying this TCR beta chain appeared many times. Its specificity is not known. The data belong to a study of response to subunit inactivated influenza vaccine. Study-wide results and caveats: With each seasonal influenza vaccination, the authors suggested, few new T cells are recruited.

Trimming stripped 7 bases from V and 1 base from J, with 3 bases between. Looked up from germline, CDR1 is KGHDR and CDR2 is SFDVKD. This CDR3 comprises 11 residues. Using its own MiXCR run on the RT-PCR reads, TCRdb lists one record per CDR3 protein. This sample carries fewer than 650,000 distinct CDR3 sequences, over 10% of them seen once, and the ten largest clones take around 13%. The sequence came from a man aged 50 or older who received an inactivated influenza vaccine. Here the sequenced sample was PBMCs from blood, taken roughly 47 days after vaccination. This chain joins TRBV24-1 and TRBJ1-1; no clear D. The CDR3 spells CATRQNTEAFF. The CDR3 DNA sequence: TGTGCCACCAGACAGAACACTGAAGCTTTCTTT.